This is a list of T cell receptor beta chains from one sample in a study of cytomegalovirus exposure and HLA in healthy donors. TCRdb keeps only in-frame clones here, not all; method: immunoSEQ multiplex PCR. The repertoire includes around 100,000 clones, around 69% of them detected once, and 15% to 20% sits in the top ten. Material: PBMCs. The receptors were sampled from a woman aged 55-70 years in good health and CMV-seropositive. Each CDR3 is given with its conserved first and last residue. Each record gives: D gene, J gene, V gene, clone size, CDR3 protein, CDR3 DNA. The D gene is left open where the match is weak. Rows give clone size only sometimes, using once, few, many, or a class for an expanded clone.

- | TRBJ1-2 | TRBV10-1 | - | CASSQAPNYGYTF | TGCGCCAGCAGTCAGGCACCCAACTATGGCTACACCTTC
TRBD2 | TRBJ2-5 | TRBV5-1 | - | CASSPGTSGQETQYF | TGCGCCAGCAGCCCCGGGACTAGCGGACAAGAGACCCAGTACTTC
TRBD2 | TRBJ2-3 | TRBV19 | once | CASSPQAGLTDTQYF | TGTGCCAGTAGTCCCCAAGCGGGGCTCACAGATACGCAGTATTTT
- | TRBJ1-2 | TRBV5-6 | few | CASSLGPTGTYGYTF | TGTGCCAGCAGCTTAGGACCGACAGGAACCTATGGCTACACCTTC
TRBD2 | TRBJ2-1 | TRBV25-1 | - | CATEILAGTYNEQFF | TGTGCCACCGAGATACTAGCGGGGACCTACAATGAGCAGTTCTTC
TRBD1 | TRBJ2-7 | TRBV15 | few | CATSRGAGTGGSYEQYF | TGTGCCACCAGCAGAGGGGCCGGGACAGGGGGTAGCTACGAGCAGTACTTC
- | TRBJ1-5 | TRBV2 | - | CASRGLNQPQHF | TGTGCCAGCCGAGGACTCAATCAGCCCCAGCATTTT
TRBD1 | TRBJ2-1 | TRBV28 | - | CASSLQGVYNEQFF | TGTGCCAGCAGCCTACAGGGGGTATACAATGAGCAGTTCTTC
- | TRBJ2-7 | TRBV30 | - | CAWSWGRGHSYEQYF | TGTGCCTGGAGTTGGGGTAGGGGACACAGCTACGAGCAGTACTTC
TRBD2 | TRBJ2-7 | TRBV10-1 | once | CASSKGLPGLAGNYEQYF | TGCGCCAGCAGTAAAGGCCTTCCGGGACTAGCGGGAAACTACGAGCAGTACTTC
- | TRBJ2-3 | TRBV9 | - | CASSPRTDTQYF | TGTGCCAGCAGCCCCCGTACAGATACGCAGTATTTT
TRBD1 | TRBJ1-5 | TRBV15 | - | CATSRGTGSAQPQHF | TGTGCCACCAGCAGAGGGACAGGGTCGGCTCAGCCCCAGCATTTT
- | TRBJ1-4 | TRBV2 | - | CASRTKGVGEKLFF | TGTGCCAGCAGGACGAAGGGGGTGGGTGAAAAACTGTTTTTT
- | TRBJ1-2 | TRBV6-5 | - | CASSSLQGRHGYTF | TGTGCCAGCAGTTCCCTACAGGGAAGACATGGCTACACCTTC
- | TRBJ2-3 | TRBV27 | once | CASSLSIGSDTQYF | TGTGCCAGCAGTTTATCGATAGGGAGCGATACGCAGTATTTT
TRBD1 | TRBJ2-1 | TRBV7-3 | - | CASSSGGFPVNEQFF | TGTGCCAGCAGCTCAGGGGGCTTCCCGGTAAATGAGCAGTTCTTC
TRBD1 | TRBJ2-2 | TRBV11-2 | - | CASSFNRGLNSGELFF | TGTGCCAGCAGCTTCAACAGGGGGCTAAATAGCGGGGAGCTGTTTTTT
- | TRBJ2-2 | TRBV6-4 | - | CASSDSGTRNTGELFF | TGTGCCAGCAGTGACTCGGGGACTCGCAACACCGGGGAGCTGTTTTTT
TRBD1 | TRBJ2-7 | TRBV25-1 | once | CASSLTGLEQYF | TGTGCCAGCAGCCTGACAGGGCTCGAGCAGTACTTC
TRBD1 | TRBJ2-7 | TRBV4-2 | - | CASSQDRGPRIPYEQYF | TGTGCCAGCAGCCAAGATAGGGGGCCCAGGATTCCCTACGAGCAGTACTTC
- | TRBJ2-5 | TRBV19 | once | CASSISAGTPAEQYF | TGTGCCAGTAGTATAAGCGCCGGAACCCCGGCGGAGCAGTACTTC
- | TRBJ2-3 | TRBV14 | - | CASSQTTWTGGVDTQYF | TGTGCCAGCAGCCAAACCACTTGGACAGGAGGGGTAGATACGCAGTATTTT
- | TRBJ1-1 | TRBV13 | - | CASSLWGGTGTEAFF | TGTGCCAGCAGCTTATGGGGAGGGACGGGCACTGAAGCTTTCTTT
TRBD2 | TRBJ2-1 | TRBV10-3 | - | CAISAGLAGGNEQFF | TGTGCCATCAGTGCTGGACTAGCGGGGGGCAATGAGCAGTTCTTC
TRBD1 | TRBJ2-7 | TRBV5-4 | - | CASRRDRASYEQYF | TGTGCCAGCAGGAGAGACAGGGCGTCCTACGAGCAGTACTTC
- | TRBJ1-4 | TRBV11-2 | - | CASSLLRRENEKLFF | TGTGCCAGCAGCTTATTGAGGCGGGAGAATGAAAAACTGTTTTTT
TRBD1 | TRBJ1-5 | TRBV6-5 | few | CASSKRGQGNQPQHF | TGTGCCAGCAGTAAGCGGGGACAGGGAAATCAGCCCCAGCATTTT
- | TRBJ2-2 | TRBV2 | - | CASGSQGYTGELFF | TGTGCCAGCGGTTCGCAGGGTTACACCGGGGAGCTGTTTTTT
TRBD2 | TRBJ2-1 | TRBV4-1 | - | CASSPATTSGSYEQFF | TGCGCCAGCAGCCCCGCTACGACTAGCGGGAGTTATGAGCAGTTCTTC
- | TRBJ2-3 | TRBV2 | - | CASSPFTSTDTQYF | TGTGCCAGCAGTCCCTTTACTAGCACAGATACGCAGTATTTT
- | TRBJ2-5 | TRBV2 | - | CAGGAETQYF | TGTGCCGGCGGGGCCGAGACCCAGTACTTC
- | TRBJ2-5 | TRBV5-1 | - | CASSLEFRRGGETQYF | TGCGCCAGCAGCTTGGAGTTCAGGCGGGGAGGAGAGACCCAGTACTTC
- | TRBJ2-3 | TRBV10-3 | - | CAISESGLSTDTQYF | TGTGCCATCAGTGAGTCAGGACTAAGCACAGATACGCAGTATTTT
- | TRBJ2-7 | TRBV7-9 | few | CASSSPNRGGEQYF | TGTGCCAGCAGCTCACCGAATCGGGGTGGAGAGCAGTACTTC
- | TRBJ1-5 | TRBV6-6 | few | CASLGSGNSNQPQHF | TGTGCCAGTTTAGGTTCGGGGAATAGCAATCAGCCCCAGCATTTT
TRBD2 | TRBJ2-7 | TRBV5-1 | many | CASSLAPSGISGEQYF | TGCGCCAGCAGCTTGGCCCCTAGCGGGATTTCCGGCGAGCAGTACTTC
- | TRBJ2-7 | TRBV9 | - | CASSTDGGTAYEQYF | TGTGCCAGCAGCACCGATGGGGGGACGGCCTACGAGCAGTACTTC
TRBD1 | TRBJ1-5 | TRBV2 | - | CASSQTGRNQPQHF | TGTGCCAGCAGTCAGACAGGGCGGAATCAGCCCCAGCATTTT
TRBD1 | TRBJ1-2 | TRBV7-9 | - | CSSSLGQGWSGYTF | TGTTCCAGCAGCTTAGGACAGGGTTGGAGTGGCTACACCTTC
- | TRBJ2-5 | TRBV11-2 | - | CASSSGLVHETQYF | TGTGCCAGCAGCTCGGGACTGGTCCATGAGACCCAGTACTTC
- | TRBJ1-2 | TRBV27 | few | CASSFSGGRGYTF | TGTGCCAGCAGTTTTTCGGGGGGTCGGGGCTACACCTTC
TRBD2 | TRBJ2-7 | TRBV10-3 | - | CAISARPGGVSYEQYF | TGTGCCATCAGCGCCCGCCCGGGGGGGGTCTCCTACGAGCAGTACTTC
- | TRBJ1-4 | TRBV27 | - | CASSSTKGRVREKLFF | TGTGCCAGCAGTTCCACGAAAGGGAGAGTACGAGAAAAACTGTTTTTT